This TCR beta chain was sequenced in a study of blood T cell repertoires in COVID-19. As for the study in general: Specimens from acute and convalescent COVID-19 originated in the United States, Italy and Spain. PBMCs, B-cell-depleted T cells, or T cells were the source of the cDNA or gDNA that made up the material.

Followed longitudinally, the Seattle patients had been enrolled during active infection. In the authors' workflow: Estimation of nucleated cell counts relied on the amplification of reference gene primers. The table came from immunoSEQ multiplex PCR; TCRdb's copy has only in-frame clones and leaves some out. For V, J and clone size, that table is used; D and trimming come from the DNA. The repertoire includes under 400,000 clones, around nine tenths of them detected once, and less than 5% sits in the top ten. CDR3 size: 13 residues. The V gene lost 4 bases and the J gene lost 4 bases, with 9 bases spanning the gap. Germline V gene sequence: CDR1 MNHEY, CDR2 SMNVEV (reference sequence).

Sequencing was done on a sample of peripheral blood. This TCR was sampled from an older woman with COVID-19, enrolled during active disease. This chain links TRBV27 with TRBJ2-3; D gene ambiguous. The CDR3 nucleotides read TGTGCCAGCAGTTGGTTCAGCGCAGATACGCAGTATTTT. Protein: CASSWFSADTQYF.